Below, 32 T cell receptor beta chains from the same sample are listed, as sequenced in a study of TIL therapy for anti-PD-1-resistant metastatic lung cancer. Time point defined: pre-treatment sample, taken before nivolumab and TIL therapy. The libraries were made with immunoSEQ v3. Profiled with immunoSEQ multiplex PCR; TCRdb holds only in-frame clones, not every one. The data hold roughly 58,000 clones, with approximately 78% observed a single time. Material: blood, obtained at baseline. These receptors were collected from a person aged 25-85 years with non-small cell lung cancer.

The rearrangement joins TRBV9 to TRBJ2-7, with D unresolved. The V end lost 0 bases, the J end lost 5 bases, and 0 bases lay between the germline ends. The CDR3 length is 10 residues. The germline CDR1 and CDR2 sequences are SGDLS and YYNGEE. The CDR3 region is CASSVDEQYF. DNA for the CDR3: TGTGCCAGCAGCGTAGACGAGCAGTACTTC.

The DNA of the CDR3 is TGTGCCTGGAGTGTGTTGCAGGGGGCTGAAGCTTTCTTT. This sequence encodes CAWSVLQGAEAFF. J is TRBJ1-1 and V is TRBV30, with 7 bases lining up with TRBD1. Per germline, CDR1 GTSNPN and CDR2 SVGIG (reference sequence). The length of the CDR3 is 13 residues. After removal of 0 bases from V and 6 bases from J, the junction contained 4 bases not matched to a gene.

This clone was detected only a few times. The V gene is TRBV27, the J gene TRBJ2-5; 7 positions agree with TRBD1. The CDR3 consists of 17 residues. Trimming removed 5 bases from V and 0 bases from J; junction bases left unmatched: 12. CDR1 is MNHEY, CDR2 SMNVEV, per germline (reference sequence). Here the CDR3 reads CASSPYQGGPNQETQYF. CDR3 in DNA: TGTGCCAGCAGTCCCTACCAAGGGGGCCCGAACCAAGAGACCCAGTACTTC.

The gene calls are TRBV29-1 and TRBJ2-3; D perhaps matches TRBD2 (5 bases). The CDR3 spans 13 residues. Germline V gene data show CDR1 as SQVTM and CDR2 as ANQGSEA. V was shortened by 4 bases and J by 0 bases, with 8 bases between the two germline ends. The CDR3 sequence: CSVAGSSTDTQYF. The CDR3 region has the DNA TGCAGCGTTGCGGGGAGCAGCACAGATACGCAGTATTTT.

The chain links TRBV18 to TRBJ2-7; D remains ambiguous. V shed 5 bases and J shed 2 bases, with 10 bases lying between them. This CDR3 spans 13 amino acids. The germline V gene has CDR1 KGHSH and CDR2 LQKENI. The CDR3 region has the DNA TGTGCCAGCTCATACGACATGACCTACGAGCAGTACTTC. The encoded protein is CASSYDMTYEQYF.

V usage is TRBV28 and J usage is TRBJ2-5, with D perhaps matching TRBD1 (5 bases). This CDR3 spans 16 amino acids. Germline V gene data show CDR1 as MDHEN and CDR2 as SYDVKM. V was pared by 2 bases and J by 4 bases, with 17 bases between. The CDR3 coding sequence is TGTGCCAGCAGTTTAAGTGGGTATAGTAGGGGAGAGACCCAGTACTTC. It specifies CASSLSGYSRGETQYF.

This chain connects TRBV9 to TRBJ2-7, with D perhaps matching TRBD2 (6 bases). Germline V gene data show CDR1 as SGDLS and CDR2 as YYNGEE. CDR3 length: 14 amino acids. V shed 0 bases and J shed 3 bases, with 10 bases lying between them. CDR3 sequence (DNA): TGTGCCAGCAGCGTAGAGGAGGGGCACTACGAGCAGTACTTC. It is translated as CASSVEEGHYEQYF. Combining the CDR3 with reference TRBV9 and TRBJ2-7 gives the whole variable domain DSGVTQTPKHLITATGQRVTLRCSPRSGDLSVYWYQQSLDQGLQFLIQYYNGEERAKGNILERFSAQQFPDLHSELNLSSLELGDSALYFCASSVEEGHYEQYFGPGTRLTVT.

This chain joins TRBV4-2 and TRBJ1-2; D perhaps matches TRBD1 (6 bases). CDR3 size: 16 residues. CDR1 and CDR2 from the germline V gene are LGHNA and YNFKEQ. V was cut by 5 bases and J by 8 bases, with 24 bases left in between. The CDR3 region has the DNA TGTGCCAGCAGCTCAAGCAGGGGACAATCCGCGAGGGGCTACACCTTC. Translating it yields CASSSSRGQSARGYTF.

This clone came up once. The gene calls are TRBV19 and TRBJ2-7, with D possibly matching TRBD1 (5 bases). The V and J ends lost 8 bases and 3 bases respectively, with 20 bases between them. The CDR3 loop spans 15 amino acids. CDR1 is LNHDA, CDR2 SQIVND, per germline (reference sequence). The CDR3 sequence: CASRPKGIFDYEQYF. CDR3 coding DNA: TGTGCCAGTCGCCCTAAGGGGATTTTTGACTACGAGCAGTACTTC.

J is TRBJ1-1 and V is TRBV11-2; 9 bases match TRBD1. This CDR3 comprises 14 residues. V shed 5 bases, J shed 6 bases, and the junction held 7 bases outside the gene matches. The V gene's germline CDR1 is SGHAT and CDR2 FQNNGV. The CDR3 bases are TGTGCCAGCAGCCGAACTACAGGGGGCTCTGAAGCTTTCTTT. This translates into CASSRTTGGSEAFF.

The gene calls are TRBV20-1 and TRBJ2-7; TRBD2 is a possible D gene (6 bases). Between the trimmed V and J ends, which lost 3 bases and 3 bases, there was a span of 12 bases. The CDR3 has 13 amino acids. Germline assignment: CDR1 DFQATT and CDR2 SNEGSKA (reference sequence). This chain's CDR3 is CSASGTYNYEQYF. The CDR3 DNA sequence: TGCAGTGCTAGTGGGACTTATAACTACGAGCAGTACTTC.

The CDR3 loop is CASSYGQANEKLFF. Here the CDR3 DNA reads TGTGCCAGCAGTTACGGACAGGCTAATGAAAAACTGTTTTTT. The V call is TRBV6-5, the J call TRBJ1-4; 7 bases map to TRBD1. The CDR3 is 14 amino acids. Germline V lookup: CDR1 MNHEY, CDR2 SVGAGI. V lost 2 bases and J lost 3; bases outside the gene matches: 0.

This chain connects TRBV7-2 to TRBJ2-1; a weak D match, TRBD2 (6 bases). V lost 5 bases to trimming and J lost 0 bases, with 11 bases between them. Germline V gene data show CDR1 as SGHTA and CDR2 as FQGNSA. The CDR3 totals 15 residues. The CDR3: CASSARDSSYNEQFF. In DNA, the CDR3 is TGTGCCAGCAGCGCCCGGGACTCCTCCTACAATGAGCAGTTCTTC.

This clone showed up just once. In the same sample, other DNA sequences code for this CDR3. The chain couples TRBV28 to TRBJ1-2; a weak D match, TRBD1 (6 bases). The germline V gene has CDR1 MDHEN and CDR2 SYDVKM. Deletions cut 3 bases from V and 7 bases from J, with 9 bases between. The CDR3 spans 12 residues. CDR3 sequence: CASSLNRAGYTF. The CDR3 nucleotides are TGTGCCAGCAGTTTGAACAGGGCTGGCTACACCTTC.

V is TRBV9 and J is TRBJ1-4; TRBD1 might be the D (6 bases). The germline V gene has CDR1 SGDLS and CDR2 YYNGEE. The CDR3 has 14 amino acids. The V end lost 0 bases, the J end lost 7 bases, and 10 bases lay between the germline ends. The CDR3, as DNA: TGTGCCAGCAGCGTAGGGGACACCTTTGAAAAACTGTTTTTT. This translates into CASSVGDTFEKLFF. The entire variable domain, with the rest obtained from reference TRBV9 and TRBJ1-4, is as follows: DSGVTQTPKHLITATGQRVTLRCSPRSGDLSVYWYQQSLDQGLQFLIQYYNGEERAKGNILERFSAQQFPDLHSELNLSSLELGDSALYFCASSVGDTFEKLFFGSGTQLSVL.

V is TRBV19 and J is TRBJ1-5; no clear D gene. This CDR3 has 14 amino acids. The V gene lost 4 bases and the J gene lost 0 bases, with 7 bases spanning the gap. Germline CDR1 reads LNHDA; CDR2 reads SQIVND (reference sequence). The chain's CDR3 is CASSTGSSNQPQHF. For the CDR3, the DNA is TGTGCCAGTAGTACCGGAAGTAGCAATCAGCCCCAGCATTTT. Drawing the rest from reference TRBV19 and TRBJ1-5, the complete variable domain is DGGITQSPKYLFRKEGQNVTLSCEQNLNHDAMYWYRQDPGQGLRLIYYSQIVNDFQKGDIAEGYSVSREKKESFPLTVTSAQKNPTAFYLCASSTGSSNQPQHFGDGTRLSIL.

This chain uses TRBV6-5 with TRBJ2-7; D unresolved. This CDR3 has 14 amino acids. V lost 7 bases, J lost 3 bases, and 16 bases lay in between. Germline V gene data show CDR1 as MNHEY and CDR2 as SVGAGI. CDR3 in amino acids: CASTDRGGYYEQYF. The DNA for the CDR3 is TGTGCCAGCACCGACCGTGGCGGTTACTACGAGCAGTACTTC.

This chain joins TRBV28 and TRBJ1-2, with a weak D call TRBD1 (5 bases). Germline V gives CDR1 MDHEN, CDR2 SYDVKM. V was shortened by 5 bases and J by 7 bases, with 14 bases between the two germline ends. The CDR3 has 13 amino acids. CDR3 nucleotide sequence: TGTGCCAGCAGTGAAGCAGCAGGGTCTGGCTACACCTTC. The encoded protein is CASSEAAGSGYTF.

V and J are TRBV28 and TRBJ2-3, with a possible D match to TRBD2 (5 bases). The germline V gene encodes CDR1 MDHEN and CDR2 SYDVKM. The CDR3 loop spans 14 amino acids. V dropped 4 bases and J dropped 3 bases, with 11 bases sitting between them. The CDR3 DNA is TGTGCCAGCAGTTCCACTAGTTGGACAGATACGCAGTATTTT. Its translation: CASSSTSWTDTQYF. Using reference TRBV28 and TRBJ2-3 for the parts outside the CDR3, the full variable domain is DVKVTQSSRYLVKRTGEKVFLECVQDMDHENMFWYRQDPGLGLRLIYFSYDVKMKEKGDIPEGYSVSREKKERFSLILESASTNQTSMYLCASSSTSWTDTQYFGPGTRLTVL.

This chain joins TRBV18 and TRBJ2-3; 9 nucleotides align to TRBD1. Germline assignment: CDR1 KGHSH and CDR2 LQKENI. The V and J ends lost 3 bases and 3 bases, in that order; junction bases with no gene match: 1. The CDR3 sequence is 14 residues long. The CDR3 spells CASSPGTGTDTQYF. In DNA form, the CDR3 reads TGTGCCAGCTCACCCGGGACAGGGACAGATACGCAGTATTTT.

The chain links TRBV19 to TRBJ2-1, with D possibly matching TRBD1 (6 bases). From germline, CDR1 is LNHDA and CDR2 SQIVND (reference sequence). The CDR3 runs 15 residues. V gave up 1 base and J gave up 4 bases, with 11 bases separating them. The CDR3 loop reads CASSIVWTAYNEQFF. CDR3 in DNA: TGTGCCAGTAGTATAGTTTGGACAGCGTACAATGAGCAGTTCTTC. Filled out from reference TRBV19 and TRBJ2-1, the complete variable domain reads DGGITQSPKYLFRKEGQNVTLSCEQNLNHDAMYWYRQDPGQGLRLIYYSQIVNDFQKGDIAEGYSVSREKKESFPLTVTSAQKNPTAFYLCASSIVWTAYNEQFFGPGTRLTVL.

The chain is built from TRBV9 and TRBJ2-1, with 7 positions matching TRBD2. This CDR3 is built from 19 residues. The ends lost 0 bases at V and 0 bases at J; junction bases unmatched: 12. From germline, CDR1 is SGDLS and CDR2 YYNGEE. The CDR3 region has the DNA TGTGCCAGCAGCGTAGCTGTCGGGAGCGGGATGAGCTCCTACAATGAGCAGTTCTTC. Translated: CASSVAVGSGMSSYNEQFF.

CDR3 sequence reads: CASSAPAKAGSSYEQYF. The CDR3 nucleotides are TGTGCCAGCAGTGCCCCGGCGAAAGCGGGAAGCTCCTACGAGCAGTACTTC. The chain couples TRBV6-1 to TRBJ2-7, with 7 nucleotides matching TRBD2. Germline CDR1 reads MNHNS; CDR2 reads SASEGT. The CDR3 loop spans 17 amino acids. With 4 bases clipped from V and 0 bases from J, the junction kept 12 bases outside the gene matches.

A word on this clone: Germline is not matched at one junction end, which may reflect a read error. This chain links TRBV27 with TRBJ1-2; no clear D gene. This CDR3 has 14 amino acids. Per the germline V gene, CDR1 is MNHEY and CDR2 is SMNVEV (reference sequence). In DNA form, the CDR3 reads TGTGCCAGCAGTATATCAAGCAATCGGTATGGCTACACCTTC. Residues: CASSISSNRYGYTF.

The chain carries TRBV11-2 and TRBJ2-4, with D perhaps assigned TRBD1 or TRBD2 (5 bases each). Germline V gene sequence: CDR1 SGHAT, CDR2 FQNNGV. Trimming took 5 bases from V and 6 from J, leaving 14 bases between them. The CDR3 contains 14 residues. The CDR3 sequence is CASSQRGAGNIQYF. CDR3 in DNA: TGTGCCAGCAGCCAACGAGGGGCGGGAAACATTCAGTACTTC.

The chain carries TRBV12-3 or TRBV12-4 and TRBJ2-7; D may correspond to TRBD1 or TRBD2 (5 bases each). The V end lost 3 bases, the J end lost 7 bases, and 13 bases lay between the germline ends. The CDR3 contains 13 residues. CDR3 in amino acids: CASSFPGRWEQYF. The CDR3 DNA sequence: TGTGCCAGCAGTTTCCCGGGACGGTGGGAGCAGTACTTC.

The gene calls are TRBV3-1 (or the pseudogene TRBV3-2) and TRBJ2-7; TRBD1 aligns across 7 bases. CDR3 length equals 12 residues. After removal of 4 bases from V and 12 bases from J, the junction contained 9 bases not matched to a gene. Germline V CDR1 and CDR2: LGHDT, YNNKEL (reference sequence). The CDR3 DNA reads as TGTGCCAGCAGCCTCCAGACAGGGTACCGGTACTTC. Translating it yields CASSLQTGYRYF.

The chain has TRBV7-9 and TRBJ2-1; 15 nucleotides match TRBD2. Germline values: CDR1 SEHNR, CDR2 FQNEAQ (reference sequence). V lost 4 bases and J lost 8; bases outside the gene matches: 9. The CDR3 loop spans 17 amino acids. The DNA of the CDR3 is TGTGCCAGCAGCTCGTCGGGACTAGCGGGAGGAGTGGATGAGCAGTTCTTC. This encodes CASSSSGLAGGVDEQFF.

The CDR3 sequence: CASSFSGLAGIYNEQFF. Here the CDR3 DNA reads TGTGCCAGCAGTTTTTCCGGACTAGCGGGGATTTACAATGAGCAGTTCTTC. The V and J genes are TRBV28 and TRBJ2-1; 12 bases are shared with TRBD2. CDR1 is MDHEN, CDR2 SYDVKM, per germline. This CDR3 is 17 amino acids long. V was clipped by 3 bases and J by 4 bases; unmatched bases: 7.

V and J are TRBV4-3 and TRBJ2-7; 7 nucleotides match TRBD2. V dropped 4 bases and J dropped 0; count of bases not matched to a gene: 12. Germline values: CDR1 LGHNA, CDR2 YSLEER. The CDR3 contains 17 residues. This CDR3 reads CASSPEESGGLSYEQYF. The CDR3 DNA is TGCGCCAGCAGCCCAGAGGAATCGGGGGGTCTCTCCTACGAGCAGTACTTC.

This chain uses TRBV11-2 with TRBJ2-4; 7 nucleotides agree with TRBD2. Unmatched junction bases numbered 9, after V lost 5 bases and J lost 2 bases. In germline, CDR1 is SGHAT, CDR2 FQNNGV. The CDR3 loop spans 16 amino acids. CDR3: CASSLGRKTPKNIQYF. CDR3 DNA sequence: TGTGCCAGCAGCCTCGGGAGGAAGACTCCCAAAAACATTCAGTACTTC.

The V call is TRBV28, the J call TRBJ2-1; TRBD1 agrees at 9 bases. The CDR3 sequence is 15 residues long. Germline loops: CDR1 MDHEN, CDR2 SYDVKM. The V and J ends lost 3 bases and 7 bases, in that order; junction bases with no gene match: 7. The CDR3 reads CASSFRDREGNEQFF. In nucleotides, the CDR3 is TGTGCCAGCAGTTTCCGGGACAGGGAGGGAAATGAGCAGTTCTTC.